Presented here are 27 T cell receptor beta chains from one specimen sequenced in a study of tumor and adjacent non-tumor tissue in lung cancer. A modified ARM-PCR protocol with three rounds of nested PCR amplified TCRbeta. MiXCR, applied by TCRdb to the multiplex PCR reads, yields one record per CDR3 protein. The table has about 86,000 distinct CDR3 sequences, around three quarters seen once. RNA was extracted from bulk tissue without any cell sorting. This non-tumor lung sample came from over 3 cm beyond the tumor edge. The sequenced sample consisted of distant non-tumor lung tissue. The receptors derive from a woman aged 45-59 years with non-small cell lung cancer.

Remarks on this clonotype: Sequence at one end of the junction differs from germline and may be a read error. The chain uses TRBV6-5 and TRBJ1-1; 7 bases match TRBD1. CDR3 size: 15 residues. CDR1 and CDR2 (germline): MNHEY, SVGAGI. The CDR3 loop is CASSDPGQQGTVAFF. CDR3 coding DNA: TGTGCTAGCAGTGATCCGGGACAGCAGGGCACTGTAGCTTTCTTT.

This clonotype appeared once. CDR3 amino acids: CASSSLPSGSYEQYF. The CDR3 coding sequence is TGTGCCAGCAGCTCATTACCTAGCGGGAGTTACGAGCAGTACTTC. This chain uses TRBV7-2 with TRBJ2-7, with TRBD2 matching 10 bases. CDR1 SGHTA and CDR2 FQGNSA come from the germline V gene. V lost 4 bases and J lost 4; bases outside the gene matches: 7. CDR3 length equals 15 residues.

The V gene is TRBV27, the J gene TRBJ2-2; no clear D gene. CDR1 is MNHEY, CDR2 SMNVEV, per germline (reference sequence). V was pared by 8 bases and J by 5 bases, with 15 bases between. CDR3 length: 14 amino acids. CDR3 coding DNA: TGTGCCAGCCAGTGGCAGGTTCAAACCGGGGAGCTGTTTTTT. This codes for CASQWQVQTGELFF.

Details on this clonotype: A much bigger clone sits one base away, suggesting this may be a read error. In nucleotides, the CDR3 is TGTGCCAGCAGCTTGGTGGCGGGGGCCTACGGGCAGTACTTC. Translating it yields CASSLVAGAYGQYF. V usage is TRBV5-4 and J usage is TRBJ2-7; a weak D match, TRBD2 (7 bases). Germline assignment: CDR1 SGHNT and CDR2 YYREEE (reference sequence). This CDR3 spans 14 amino acids.

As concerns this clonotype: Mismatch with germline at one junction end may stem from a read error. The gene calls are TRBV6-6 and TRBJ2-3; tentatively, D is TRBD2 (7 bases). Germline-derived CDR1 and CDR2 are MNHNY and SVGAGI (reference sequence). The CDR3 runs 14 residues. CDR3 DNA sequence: TGTGCCAGCACTCCGGGAGGCCACAGGGATACACAGTATTTT. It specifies CASTPGGHRDTQYF.

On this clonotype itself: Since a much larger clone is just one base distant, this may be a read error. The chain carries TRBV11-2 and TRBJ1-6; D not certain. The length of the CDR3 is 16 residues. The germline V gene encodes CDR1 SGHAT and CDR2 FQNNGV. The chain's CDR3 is CTSSPRTGSYNSPLHF. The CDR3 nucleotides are TGTACCAGCAGCCCCCGGACGGGGTCCTATAATTCACCCCTCCACTTT.

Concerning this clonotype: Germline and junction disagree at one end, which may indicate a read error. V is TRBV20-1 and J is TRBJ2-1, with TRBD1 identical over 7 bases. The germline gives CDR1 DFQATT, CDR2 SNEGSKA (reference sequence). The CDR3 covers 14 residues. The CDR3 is CSTKGTVAYNEQFF. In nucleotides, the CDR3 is TGCAGTACTAAAGGGACAGTAGCCTACAATGAGCAATTCTTC.

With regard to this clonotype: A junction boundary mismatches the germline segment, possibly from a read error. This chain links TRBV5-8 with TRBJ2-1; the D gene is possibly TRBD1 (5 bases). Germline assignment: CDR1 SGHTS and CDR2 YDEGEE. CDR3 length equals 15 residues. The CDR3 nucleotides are TGTGCCAGCAGATCCGGACAAGGGGCCTACAATGACCAGTTCTTC. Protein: CASRSGQGAYNDQFF.

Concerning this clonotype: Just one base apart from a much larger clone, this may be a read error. The CDR3: CSVTDGLGSYEQYF. DNA for the CDR3: TGCAGTGTAACGGACGGATTGGGGTCCTACGAGCAGTACTTC. The chain uses TRBV20-1 and TRBJ2-7; D ambiguous. Germline loops: CDR1 DFQATT, CDR2 SNEGSKA (reference sequence). Trimming shortened V by 7 bases and J by 1 base, and 17 bases separated the two germline ends. The CDR3 is 14 amino acids.

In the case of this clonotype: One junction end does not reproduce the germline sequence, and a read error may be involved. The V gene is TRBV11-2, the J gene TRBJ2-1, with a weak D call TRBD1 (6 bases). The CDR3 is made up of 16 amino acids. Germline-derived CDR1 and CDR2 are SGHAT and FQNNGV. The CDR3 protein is CASSLEPEQGFTDQFF. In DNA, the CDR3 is TGTGCCAGCAGCTTGGAACCGGAACAGGGATTCACTGACCAGTTCTTT.

CDR3 sequence: CASGGRGSNQPQHF. CDR3 DNA sequence: TGTGCCAGTGGGGGAAGGGGGAGCAATCAGCCCCAGCATTTT. The gene calls are TRBV6-1 and TRBJ1-5, with D possibly being TRBD1 (6 bases). Trimming left V 9 bases short and J 1 base short, with 13 bases between. The CDR3 length is 14 residues. Germline V gives CDR1 MNHNS, CDR2 SASEGT.

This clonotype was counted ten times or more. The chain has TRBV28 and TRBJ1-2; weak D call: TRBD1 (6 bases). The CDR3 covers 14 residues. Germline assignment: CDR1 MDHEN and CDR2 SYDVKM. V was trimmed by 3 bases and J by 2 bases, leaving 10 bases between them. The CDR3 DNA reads TGTGCCAGCAGTTTGGGCGGACAGAACTATGGCTACACCTTC. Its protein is CASSLGGQNYGYTF.

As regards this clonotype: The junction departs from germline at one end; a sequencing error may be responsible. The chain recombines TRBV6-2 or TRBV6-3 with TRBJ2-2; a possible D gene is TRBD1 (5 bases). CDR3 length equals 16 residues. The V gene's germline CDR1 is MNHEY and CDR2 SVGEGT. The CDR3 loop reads CANSRLEHRLTGELFF. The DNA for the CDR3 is TGTGCCAACAGTCGCCTTGAACACAGGTTAACCGGGGAGCTGTTTTTT.

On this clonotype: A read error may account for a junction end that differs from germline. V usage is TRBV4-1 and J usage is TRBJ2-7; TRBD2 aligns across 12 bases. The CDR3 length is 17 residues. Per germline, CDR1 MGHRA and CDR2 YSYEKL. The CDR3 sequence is CASNQQTSGSILYEQCF. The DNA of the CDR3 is TGCGCCAGCAACCAACAGACTAGCGGGAGTATTCTCTACGAGCAGTGCTTC.

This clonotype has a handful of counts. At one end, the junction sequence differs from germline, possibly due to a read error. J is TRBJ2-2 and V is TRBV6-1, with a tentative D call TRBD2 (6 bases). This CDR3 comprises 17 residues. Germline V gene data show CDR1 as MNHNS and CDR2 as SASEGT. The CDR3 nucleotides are TGTGCCAGTAGTGCCCGGGTGCAGGGAGGTAGTGCCGGGGAGCTGTTTTTT. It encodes CASSARVQGGSAGELFF.

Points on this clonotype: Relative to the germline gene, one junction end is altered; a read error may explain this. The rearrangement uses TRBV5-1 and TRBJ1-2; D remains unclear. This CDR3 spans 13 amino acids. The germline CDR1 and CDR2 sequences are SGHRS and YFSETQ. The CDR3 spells CSSSRHSEEGYTF. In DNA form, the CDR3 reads TGCTCCAGCAGCAGACACTCCGAAGAGGGCTACACCTTC.

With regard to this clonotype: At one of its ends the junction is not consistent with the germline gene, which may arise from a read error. This chain's CDR3 is CTSSPLEGEGCERYF. Written as DNA, the CDR3 is TGTACCAGCAGCCCCCTTGAAGGAGAGGGGTGCGAGCGGTACTTC. The V and J genes are TRBV11-3 and TRBJ2-7, with D perhaps TRBD1 or TRBD2 (5 bases each). CDR3 length: 15 residues. Looked up from germline, CDR1 is SGHNT and CDR2 is YENEEA.

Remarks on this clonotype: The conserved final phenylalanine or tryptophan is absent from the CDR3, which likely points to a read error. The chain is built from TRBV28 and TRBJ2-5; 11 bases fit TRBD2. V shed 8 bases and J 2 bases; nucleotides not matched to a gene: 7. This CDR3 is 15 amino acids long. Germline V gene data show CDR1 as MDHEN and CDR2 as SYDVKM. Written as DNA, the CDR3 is TGTGCCAGCGGCACCCTAGCGGGAGGACAAGAGACCCAGTACATC. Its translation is CASGTLAGGQETQYI.

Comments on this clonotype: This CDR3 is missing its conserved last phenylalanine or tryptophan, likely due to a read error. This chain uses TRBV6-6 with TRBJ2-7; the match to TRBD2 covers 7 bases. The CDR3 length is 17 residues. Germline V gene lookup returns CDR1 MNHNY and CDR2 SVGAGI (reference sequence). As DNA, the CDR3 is TGTGCCAGCAGGGACGTAGTTGGCGGGAGCCCCTCCTACGAACAGTACCTC. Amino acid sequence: CASRDVVGGSPSYEQYL.

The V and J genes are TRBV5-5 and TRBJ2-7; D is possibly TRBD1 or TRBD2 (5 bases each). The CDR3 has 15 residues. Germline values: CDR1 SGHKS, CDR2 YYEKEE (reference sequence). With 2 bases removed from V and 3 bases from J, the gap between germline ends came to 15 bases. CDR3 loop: CASSLTPGQGYEQYF. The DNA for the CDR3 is TGTGCCAGCAGCTTAACACCGGGGCAGGGCTACGAGCAGTACTTC.

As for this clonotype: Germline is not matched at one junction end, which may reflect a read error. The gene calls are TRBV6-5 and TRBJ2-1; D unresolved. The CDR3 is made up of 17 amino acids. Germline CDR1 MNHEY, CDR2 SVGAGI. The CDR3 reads CTSSYSFASNSYNEQFF. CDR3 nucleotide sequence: TGTACCAGCAGTTACTCCTTTGCCTCCAACTCCTACAATGAGCAGTTCTTC.

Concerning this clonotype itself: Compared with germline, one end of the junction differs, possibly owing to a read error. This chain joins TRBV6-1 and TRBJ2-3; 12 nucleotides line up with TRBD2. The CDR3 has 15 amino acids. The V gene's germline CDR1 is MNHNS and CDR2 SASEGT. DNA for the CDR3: TGTGCCAGCAGTGAACTAGCGGGAGGGCCAGATACACAGTTTTTT. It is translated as CASSELAGGPDTQFF.

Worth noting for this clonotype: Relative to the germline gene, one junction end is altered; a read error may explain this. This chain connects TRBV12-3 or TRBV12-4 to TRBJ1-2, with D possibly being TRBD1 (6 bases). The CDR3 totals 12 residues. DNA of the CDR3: TGTGCCAACAGTTTTACAGGGAGTGGCTATACCTTC. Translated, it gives CANSFTGSGYTF.

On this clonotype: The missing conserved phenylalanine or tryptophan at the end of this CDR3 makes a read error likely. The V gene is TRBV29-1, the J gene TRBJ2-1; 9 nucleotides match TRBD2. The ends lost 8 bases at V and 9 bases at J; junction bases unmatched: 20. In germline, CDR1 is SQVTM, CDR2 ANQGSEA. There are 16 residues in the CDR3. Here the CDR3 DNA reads TGCAGCCCACGACCAGCGGGAGGAACAGGGGACATTGAGCAGTTCTTA. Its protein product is CSPRPAGGTGDIEQFL.

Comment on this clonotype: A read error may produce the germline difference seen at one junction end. The CDR3 DNA reads TGCGCCAGCAGCATAGGGACCTTTGGGGAGCGGTTTTTT. Its protein product is CASSIGTFGERFF. The genes are TRBV10-1 and TRBJ2-2; D might be TRBD1 or TRBD2, each matching 5 bases. CDR3 length: 13 amino acids. CDR1 is WNHNN and CDR2 is SYGVQD in the germline V gene (reference sequence).

CDR3 in DNA: TGCAGCGTTGAGGAGGGGGCCACAGATACGCAGTATTTT. Protein product: CSVEEGATDTQYF. The chain employs TRBV29-1 and TRBJ2-3; D is perhaps TRBD1 (7 bases). CDR3 length: 13 residues. Trimming cost V 3 bases and J 2 bases, with 9 bases left between them. Germline CDR1 reads SQVTM; CDR2 reads ANQGSEA.

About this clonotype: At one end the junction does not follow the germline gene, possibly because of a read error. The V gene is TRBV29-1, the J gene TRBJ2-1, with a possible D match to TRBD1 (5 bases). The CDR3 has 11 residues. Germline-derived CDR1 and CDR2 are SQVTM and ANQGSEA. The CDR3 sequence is CSFIGANEQFF. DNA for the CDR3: TGCAGCTTCATTGGGGCCAATGAGCAATTCTTC.